Sequencing of this T cell receptor (beta chain) was carried out in a study of early T cells in non-severe SARS-CoV-2 infection. TCRdb used MiXCR to reprocess the 5' RACE reads, holding one entry per CDR3 protein. This table holds some 54,000 distinct CDR3 sequences, 8.5% to 10% found once. In germline, CDR1 is LGHNA, CDR2 YNFKEQ. V dropped 4 bases and J dropped 5; count of bases not matched to a gene: 8. There are 15 residues in the CDR3. This chain links TRBV4-2 with TRBJ1-1; 9 bases line up with TRBD1. The clonotype originates from an adult who was a healthcare worker with PCR-confirmed SARS-CoV-2 infection or an uninfected control (not recorded which). The sequenced sample was whole blood. The CDR3 nucleotides are TGTGCCAGCAGCCGATTATGGACAGGGGCGACTGAAGCTTTCTTT. Translating it yields CASSRLWTGATEAFF.